This T cell receptor beta chain was sequenced in a study of identical twins. Study-wide results and caveats: With abundant cord blood beta clonotypes, insertions were fewer; memory repertoires showed no such pattern.

On this clonotype itself: Its antigen is unidentified.

Trimming stripped 4 bases from V and 0 bases from J, with 11 bases between. The CDR3 has 15 residues. Germline V gene data show CDR1 as SGDLS and CDR2 as YYNGEE. Template switching added a universal primer binding site, and final cDNA carried unique molecular identifiers. TCRdb fed the 5' RACE reads into MiXCR, producing one record per CDR3 protein. This sample has 690,000 or so distinct CDR3 sequences, with 8% to 9% found just once. Healthy Caucasians, and only they, were the donors. In addition, the sample was reused for a study of yellow fever vaccine responses in identical twins.

The gene calls are TRBV9 and TRBJ2-1; weak D call: TRBD2 (5 bases). The TCR originated in a woman aged 18-30 years in good health. Source material: PBMCs. CDR3 nucleotide sequence: TGTGCCAGCAGCCGGAGCGGCATCTCCTACAATGAGCAGTTCTTC. Protein: CASSRSGISYNEQFF. The complete variable domain, with remaining parts taken from reference TRBV9 and TRBJ2-1, reads DSGVTQTPKHLITATGQRVTLRCSPRSGDLSVYWYQQSLDQGLQFLIQYYNGEERAKGNILERFSAQQFPDLHSELNLSSLELGDSALYFCASSRSGISYNEQFFGPGTRLTVL.